The 2 T cell receptor beta chains below were found in one sample sequenced in a study of CD8+ T cells in alopecia areata. The authors extracted RNA and reverse transcribed it into cDNA as the sequencing template. TCRdb's table, derived via immunoSEQ multiplex PCR, lists solely in-frame clones and lacks some. The repertoire has 95,000 to 100,000 clones, around 60% of them found once; the top ten carry 16%. Treatment defined: oral pan-JAK inhibitor, 5-10 mg twice daily. The sample was CD8+ T cells sorted from blood, taken between weeks 55 and 65, from a patient treated with tofacitinib. Every receptor here comes from a human donor with alopecia areata.

This chain links TRBV14 with TRBJ2-2, with unresolved D. Germline CDR1 is SGHDN and CDR2 is FVKESK. CDR3 size: 12 residues. V lost 1 base to trimming and J lost 6 bases, with 3 bases between them. The CDR3 protein is CASSQVPGELFF. Here the CDR3 DNA reads TGTGCCAGCAGCCAAGTCCCCGGGGAGCTGTTTTTT.

This chain connects TRBV4-1 to TRBJ1-5; TRBD1 aligns across 10 bases. The germline CDR1 and CDR2 sequences are MGHRA and YSYEKL. This CDR3 region has 14 residues. V dropped 3 bases and J dropped 6; count of bases not matched to a gene: 2. The CDR3: CASSQGQGIQPQHF. DNA of the CDR3: TGCGCCAGCAGCCAGGGACAGGGGATTCAGCCCCAGCATTTT.